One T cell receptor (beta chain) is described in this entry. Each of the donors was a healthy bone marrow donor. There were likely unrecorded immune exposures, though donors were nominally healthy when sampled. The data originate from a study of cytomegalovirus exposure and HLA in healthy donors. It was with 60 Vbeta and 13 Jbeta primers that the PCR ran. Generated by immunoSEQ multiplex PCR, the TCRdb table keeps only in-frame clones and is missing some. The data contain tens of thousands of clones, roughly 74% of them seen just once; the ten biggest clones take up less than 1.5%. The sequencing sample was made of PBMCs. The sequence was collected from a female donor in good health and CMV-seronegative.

The CDR3 protein is CASSSGTGGGQPQHF. In DNA form, the CDR3 reads TGTGCCAGCAGCTCCGGGACAGGGGGCGGGCAGCCCCAGCATTTT. The chain uses TRBV11-2 and TRBJ1-5, with 12 positions matching TRBD1. This CDR3 is built from 15 residues. The germline gives CDR1 SGHAT, CDR2 FQNNGV. Germline trimming cut 4 bases from V and 7 bases from J; bases unmatched to any gene: 5.